A selection of T cell receptor beta chains follows, all from one sample in a study of blood T cells in healthy people across ages. TCRdb re-analysed the 5' RACE reads in MiXCR, keeping a single row per CDR3 protein. The repertoire holds 1.5 million to 2 million distinct CDR3 sequences, around 48% seen once, with less than 2.5% in the top ten. Sequenced input: blood. These receptors all come from a woman aged 35 to 49 in good health. CDR3s include the opening cysteine and the closing phenylalanine or tryptophan. A D gene is named only where the DNA matches it firmly. The size entry is marked missing in some rows and otherwise reads once, few, many or a size class.

j_gene: TRBJ2-7; d_gene: NA; abundance: NA; v_gene: TRBV21-1; CDR3aa: CASSKRRLSSGGDDEQYF; CDR3nt: TGTGCCAGCAGCAAAAGGAGACTGAGCAGCGGGGGGGACGACGAGCAGTACTTC
j_gene: TRBJ2-5; d_gene: NA; abundance: NA; v_gene: TRBV6-5; CDR3aa: CASSRGFGDGTQYF; CDR3nt: TGTGCCAGCAGCCGAGGTTTTGGGGATGGGACCCAGTACTTC
j_gene: TRBJ2-7; d_gene: TRBD1; abundance: NA; v_gene: TRBV6-2/TRBV6-3; CDR3aa: CASSLDRWPYEQYF; CDR3nt: TGTGCCAGCAGTCTGGACAGGTGGCCCTACGAGCAGTACTTC
j_gene: TRBJ2-1; d_gene: NA; abundance: NA; v_gene: TRBV5-1; CDR3aa: CASSLAADRYNEQFF; CDR3nt: TGCGCCAGCAGCTTGGCCGCGGACCGTTACAATGAGCAGTTCTTC
j_gene: TRBJ2-7; d_gene: NA; abundance: NA; v_gene: TRBV3-1; CDR3aa: CASSQVVGRYEQYF; CDR3nt: TGTGCCAGCAGCCAAGTTGTCGGCCGCTACGAGCAGTACTTC
j_gene: TRBJ1-4; d_gene: NA; abundance: NA; v_gene: TRBV7-2; CDR3aa: CASSFRVATNEKLFF; CDR3nt: TGTGCCAGCAGCTTCAGGGTTGCAACTAATGAAAAACTGTTTTTT
j_gene: TRBJ2-7; d_gene: TRBD2; abundance: few; v_gene: TRBV20-1; CDR3aa: CSAKSGGRSYEQYF; CDR3nt: TGCAGTGCTAAAAGCGGGGGCCGATCCTACGAGCAGTACTTC
j_gene: TRBJ2-5; d_gene: NA; abundance: NA; v_gene: TRBV28; CDR3aa: CASSSRDTGETQYF; CDR3nt: TGTGCCAGCAGTTCCCGGGACACCGGAGAGACCCAGTACTTC
j_gene: TRBJ2-1; d_gene: TRBD2; abundance: NA; v_gene: TRBV27; CDR3aa: CASSLWDLAGDTNEQFF; CDR3nt: TGTGCCAGCAGTTTATGGGATTTAGCGGGGGACACCAATGAGCAGTTCTTC
j_gene: TRBJ2-2; d_gene: NA; abundance: NA; v_gene: TRBV7-2; CDR3aa: CASSLWSGELFF; CDR3nt: TGTGCCAGCAGCTTATGGTCCGGGGAGCTGTTTTTT
j_gene: TRBJ2-4; d_gene: TRBD1; abundance: NA; v_gene: TRBV6-2/TRBV6-3; CDR3aa: CASSSPTGTKNIQYF; CDR3nt: TGTGCCAGCAGTTCCCCGACAGGGACCAAAAACATTCAGTACTTC
j_gene: TRBJ2-5; d_gene: NA; abundance: NA; v_gene: TRBV7-2; CDR3aa: CASSLVALTGETQYF; CDR3nt: TGTGCCAGCAGCTTAGTTGCCCTAACCGGGGAGACCCAGTACTTC
j_gene: TRBJ2-7; d_gene: TRBD1; abundance: NA; v_gene: TRBV7-2; CDR3aa: CASSLARGQGASEQYF; CDR3nt: TGTGCCAGCAGCTTAGCGAGAGGGCAGGGGGCAAGCGAGCAGTACTTC
j_gene: TRBJ2-1; d_gene: NA; abundance: NA; v_gene: TRBV4-1; CDR3aa: CASSQDGPLLFF; CDR3nt: TGCGCCAGCAGCCAAGATGGCCCCCTTTTGTTCTTC
j_gene: TRBJ1-2; d_gene: TRBD1; abundance: few; v_gene: TRBV29-1; CDR3aa: CSAGTGHNYGYTF; CDR3nt: TGCAGCGCCGGGACAGGTCACAACTATGGCTACACCTTC